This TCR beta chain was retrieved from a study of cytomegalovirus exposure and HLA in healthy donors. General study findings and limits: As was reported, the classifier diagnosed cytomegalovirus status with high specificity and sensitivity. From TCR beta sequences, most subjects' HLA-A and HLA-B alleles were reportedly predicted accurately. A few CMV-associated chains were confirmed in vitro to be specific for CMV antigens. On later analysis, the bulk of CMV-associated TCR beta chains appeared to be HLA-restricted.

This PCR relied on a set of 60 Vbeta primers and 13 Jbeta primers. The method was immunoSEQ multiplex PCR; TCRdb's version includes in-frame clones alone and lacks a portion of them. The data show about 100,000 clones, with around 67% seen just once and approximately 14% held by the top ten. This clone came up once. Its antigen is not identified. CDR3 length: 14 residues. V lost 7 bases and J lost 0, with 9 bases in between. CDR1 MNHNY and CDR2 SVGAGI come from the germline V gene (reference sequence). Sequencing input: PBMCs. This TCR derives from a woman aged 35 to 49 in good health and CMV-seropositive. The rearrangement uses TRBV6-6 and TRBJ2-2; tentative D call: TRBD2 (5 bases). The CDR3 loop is CASKEDPNTGELFF. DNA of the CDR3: TGTGCCAGCAAGGAGGACCCGAACACCGGGGAGCTGTTTTTT.